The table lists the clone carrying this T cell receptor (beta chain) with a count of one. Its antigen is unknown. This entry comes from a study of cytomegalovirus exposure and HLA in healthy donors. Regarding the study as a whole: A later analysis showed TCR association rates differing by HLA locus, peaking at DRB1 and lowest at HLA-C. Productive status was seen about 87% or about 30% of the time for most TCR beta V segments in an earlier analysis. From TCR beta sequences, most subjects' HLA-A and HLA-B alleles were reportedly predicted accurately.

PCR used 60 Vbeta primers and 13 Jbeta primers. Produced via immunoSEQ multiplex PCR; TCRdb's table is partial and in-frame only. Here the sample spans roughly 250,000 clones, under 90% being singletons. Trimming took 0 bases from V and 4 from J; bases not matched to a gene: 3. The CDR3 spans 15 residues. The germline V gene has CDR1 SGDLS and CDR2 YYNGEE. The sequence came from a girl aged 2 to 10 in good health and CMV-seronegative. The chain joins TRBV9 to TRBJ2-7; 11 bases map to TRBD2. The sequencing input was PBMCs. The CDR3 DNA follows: TGTGCCAGCAGCGTAGAGGCTAGCGGGAGGTACGAGCAGTACTTC. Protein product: CASSVEASGRYEQYF.